This T cell receptor (beta chain) was captured by sequencing in a study of blood T cell repertoires in COVID-19. The wider study: Acute and convalescent COVID-19 specimens originated in the United States, Italy and Spain.

Germline CDR1 is MNHEY and CDR2 is SVGAGI. This CDR3 region has 13 residues. Categorization into cohorts depended on clinical history that participants reported. Clones were sequenced by immunoSEQ multiplex PCR, and TCRdb holds only the in-frame ones, with some missing. Of some 490,000 clones listed, about nine tenths are singletons. This receptor was taken from a woman in her sixties or seventies who had recovered from COVID-19. Specimen: PBMCs or T cells enriched from blood (not recorded which). This rearrangement joins TRBV6-5 to TRBJ2-1, with 11 positions matching TRBD1. The CDR3 reads CATWTGGNYEQFF. The CDR3 DNA sequence: TGTGCTACATGGACAGGGGGCAACTATGAGCAGTTCTTC.